This passage covers 22 T cell receptor beta chains from one sample sequenced in a study of shared clonotypes between healthy human individuals. Clones were sequenced by immunoSEQ multiplex PCR, and TCRdb holds only the in-frame ones, with some missing. The repertoire holds 2 million to 2.5 million clones, with under 95% as singletons. Sequences were obtained from naive CD4+ T cells from PBMCs. Described subset: CD45RA+ positively selected. Every receptor here comes from a man aged 18 to 30 in good health. Some clones in this sample may be carry-over from other donors' samples.

The rearrangement links TRBV19 to TRBJ1-2; D possibly corresponds to TRBD1 (5 bases). Per germline, CDR1 LNHDA and CDR2 SQIVND (reference sequence). This CDR3 has 17 amino acids. Trimming shortened V by 4 bases and J by 2 bases, and 20 bases separated the two germline ends. This CDR3 reads CASSTPQRGAGNYGYTF. CDR3 DNA: TGTGCCAGTAGTACCCCCCAAAGGGGAGCGGGGAACTATGGCTACACCTTC.

CDR3 in amino acids: CASSLNVRGELFF. CDR3 in DNA: TGTGCCAGCAGTTTAAATGTCAGGGGGGAGCTGTTTTTT. The chain joins TRBV27 to TRBJ2-2; D not certain. Looked up from germline, CDR1 is MNHEY and CDR2 is SMNVEV (reference sequence). V gave up 2 bases and J gave up 8 bases, with 9 bases separating them. The CDR3 extends over 13 amino acids.

The chain links TRBV11-1 to TRBJ2-7; 9 nucleotides line up with TRBD2. The CDR3 length is 14 residues. V lost 5 bases to trimming and J lost 3 bases; unmatched junction nucleotides: 5. CDR1 SGHAT and CDR2 FQDESV come from the germline V gene (reference sequence). CDR3 residues: CASSATSGFYEQYF. CDR3 nucleotides: TGTGCCAGCAGCGCGACTAGCGGCTTCTACGAGCAGTACTTC.

This sequence joins TRBV7-9 and TRBJ2-2; 9 bases line up with TRBD2. The CDR3 runs to 16 residues. Germline V CDR1 and CDR2: SEHNR, FQNEAQ (reference sequence). J was trimmed by 2 bases and V by 6 bases; bases with no gene match: 7. The chain's CDR3 is CASSFRTSVNTGELFF. CDR3 nucleotide sequence: TGTGCCAGCAGTTTTCGGACTAGCGTAAACACCGGGGAGCTGTTTTTT.

CDR3 in amino acids: CASSVVGGSTNEKLFF. In DNA form, the CDR3 reads TGTGCCAGCAGCGTGGTCGGGGGGTCGACTAATGAAAAACTGTTTTTT. The rearrangement joins TRBV9 to TRBJ1-4, with a possible D match to TRBD1 (5 bases). Germline V gene lookup returns CDR1 SGDLS and CDR2 YYNGEE. V was trimmed by 2 bases and J by 2 bases, leaving 13 bases between them. This CDR3 region has 16 residues.

This rearrangement joins TRBV29-1 to TRBJ2-3; D may be TRBD1 (5 bases). V was pared by 6 bases and J by 4 bases, with 11 bases between. Per germline, CDR1 SQVTM and CDR2 ANQGSEA. The CDR3 has 12 amino acids. The CDR3 nucleotides read TGCAGCGTGACCCCACAGGCAGATACGCAGTATTTT. Residues: CSVTPQADTQYF.

The chain couples TRBV7-9 to TRBJ2-3; 11 bases are shared with TRBD2. Germline V gives CDR1 SEHNR, CDR2 FQNEAQ (reference sequence). V gave up 4 bases and J gave up 5 bases; unmatched junction bases: 11. The CDR3 sequence is 17 residues long. For the CDR3, the DNA is TGTGCCAGCAGCTCGAAAGGACTAGCGGGTTGGCGAGATACGCAGTATTTT. Residues: CASSSKGLAGWRDTQYF.

The V and J genes are TRBV6-1 and TRBJ2-7; 12 bases agree with TRBD2. V was pared by 6 bases and J by 5 bases, with 8 bases of the junction left unmatched. CDR3 length: 15 residues. CDR1 is MNHNS, CDR2 SASEGT, per germline. CDR3 coding DNA: TGTGCCAGCAGGACCCCTCTAGCGGGAGGGGACGAGCAGTACTTC. Its translation is CASRTPLAGGDEQYF.

The chain joins TRBV28 to TRBJ2-3; TRBD2 matches at 7 bases. In germline, CDR1 is MDHEN, CDR2 SYDVKM. Trimming cost V 8 bases and J 1 base; bases outside gene matches: 0. The CDR3 loop spans 12 amino acids. CDR3 protein: CASRGGTDTQYF. In nucleotides, the CDR3 is TGTGCCAGCCGGGGGGGCACAGATACGCAGTATTTT.

The chain uses TRBV7-3 and TRBJ2-2, with 9 bases fitting TRBD2. CDR3 length equals 14 residues. J gave up 4 bases and V 7 bases, and 4 bases lay outside the gene matches. Germline V CDR1 and CDR2: SGHTA, FQGTGA. The CDR3 nucleotides read TGTGCCAGCACGGCGGGAGGGCCCACCGGGGAGCTGTTTTTT. Translated: CASTAGGPTGELFF.

The chain has TRBV28 and TRBJ1-1; weak D call: TRBD1 (6 bases). The ends were cut back, 7 bases at V and 7 bases at J, with 25 bases in the middle. The CDR3 consists of 16 residues. Germline V gene data show CDR1 as MDHEN and CDR2 as SYDVKM. In DNA, the CDR3 is TGTGCCAGCACCTTAAAATTCTGGGGGCAGGGAGGTGAAGCTTTCTTT. The encoded protein is CASTLKFWGQGGEAFF.

The V call is TRBV28, the J call TRBJ2-3, with D unresolved. Trimming shortened V by 6 bases and J by 1 base, and 14 bases separated the two germline ends. The CDR3 has 15 amino acids. Germline lookup yields CDR1 MDHEN and CDR2 SYDVKM. The CDR3 reads CASSVSHRGTDTQYF. The CDR3 DNA sequence: TGTGCCAGCAGCGTCTCCCACCGAGGCACAGATACGCAGTATTTT.

This sequence joins TRBV12-5 and TRBJ2-2; no firm D call. This CDR3 comprises 12 residues. V was clipped by 5 bases and J by 4 bases, with 5 bases between them. Germline CDR1 is LGHNT and CDR2 is FRNRAP. The CDR3 sequence: CASGPLTGELFF. CDR3 coding DNA: TGTGCTAGTGGTCCCCTCACCGGGGAGCTGTTTTTT.

The chain employs TRBV27 and TRBJ2-3; D unclear. The CDR3 length is 13 residues. Germline V lookup: CDR1 MNHEY, CDR2 SMNVEV (reference sequence). V was cut by 6 bases and J by 6 bases, with 13 bases left in between. CDR3 nucleotides: TGTGCCAGCAGCGTGTGGACGCTTGATACGCAGTATTTT. This sequence encodes CASSVWTLDTQYF.

V and J are TRBV11-3 and TRBJ2-5; maybe TRBD2 (5 bases). The V end was cut by 2 bases, the J end by 5 bases, with 15 bases between. The CDR3 is 15 amino acids. CDR1 and CDR2 (germline): SGHNT, YENEEA. CDR3 coding DNA: TGTGCCAGCAGCTTAAGGCGTGGGCCGGGGGAGACCCAGTACTTC. Encoded protein: CASSLRRGPGETQYF.

The CDR3 spells CASSVNLGTPHNTEAFF. Here the CDR3 DNA reads TGTGCCAGCAGCGTTAACCTCGGGACACCACACAACACTGAAGCTTTCTTT. The chain employs TRBV7-9 and TRBJ1-1, with D possibly being TRBD1 (6 bases). The germline CDR1 and CDR2 sequences are SEHNR and FQNEAQ (reference sequence). Trimming took off 5 bases at V and 2 bases at J, with 21 bases between the two ends. This CDR3 spans 17 amino acids.

Only one count was recorded for this clone. This chain connects TRBV5-4 to TRBJ2-5; D unresolved. The CDR3 sequence is 13 residues long. V lost 4 bases and J lost 5, with 12 bases in between. Per germline, CDR1 SGHNT and CDR2 YYREEE (reference sequence). CDR3 coding DNA: TGTGCCAGCAGCCAGCGATATTCGGAGACCCAGTACTTC. Translation: CASSQRYSETQYF. The full variable domain, with the rest looked up from reference TRBV5-4 and TRBJ2-5, is ETGVTQSPTHLIKTRGQQVTLRCSSQSGHNTVSWYQQALGQGPQFIFQYYREEENGRGNFPPRFSGLQFPNYSSELNVNALELDDSALYLCASSQRYSETQYFGPGTRLLVL.

J is TRBJ2-7 and V is TRBV6-6, with D possibly matching TRBD2 (6 bases). This CDR3 is built from 14 residues. The V end lost 2 bases, the J end lost 4 bases, and 12 bases lay between the germline ends. Germline CDR1 is MNHNY and CDR2 is SVGAGI (reference sequence). CDR3 region: CASSYGLARYEQYF. CDR3 bases: TGTGCCAGCAGTTACGGGCTAGCGAGGTACGAGCAGTACTTC.

In regard to this clone: The identical CDR3 is also encoded by other nucleotide sequences in the sample. The rearrangement links TRBV28 to TRBJ1-1; D gene unclear. The CDR3 sequence is 13 residues long. V shed 5 bases and J shed 1 base, with 8 bases lying between them. Germline lookup yields CDR1 MDHEN and CDR2 SYDVKM. CDR3 sequence: CASSRTENTEAFF. The CDR3 nucleotides are TGTGCCAGCAGTAGAACAGAGAACACTGAAGCTTTCTTT. Looking up the rest from reference TRBV28 and TRBJ1-1 gives the full variable domain: DVKVTQSSRYLVKRTGEKVFLECVQDMDHENMFWYRQDPGLGLRLIYFSYDVKMKEKGDIPEGYSVSREKKERFSLILESASTNQTSMYLCASSRTENTEAFFGQGTRLTVV.

This clone has just a few counts. CDR3: CASSLYLTSGYEQYF. CDR3 DNA: TGTGCCAGCAGCTTGTACCTAACATCGGGCTACGAGCAGTACTTC. This rearrangement joins TRBV7-8 to TRBJ2-7; D is ambiguous. From germline, CDR1 is SGHVS and CDR2 FQNEAQ. The CDR3 consists of 15 residues. Trimming took off 3 bases at V and 3 bases at J, with 15 bases between the two ends.

This chain uses TRBV10-3 with TRBJ1-1; no firm D call. The CDR3 consists of 15 residues. Trimming stripped 4 bases from V and 0 bases from J, with 12 bases between. Germline lookup yields CDR1 ENHRY and CDR2 SYGVKD. CDR3 DNA: TGTGCCATCAGTGGACACCTGCAAATGAACACTGAAGCTTTCTTT. This codes for CAISGHLQMNTEAFF.

In this sample, this clone turned up once. This chain joins TRBV30 and TRBJ1-2, with D perhaps TRBD1 (5 bases). The CDR3 covers 16 residues. Germline lookup yields CDR1 GTSNPN and CDR2 SVGIG (reference sequence). Deletions cut 4 bases from V and 2 bases from J, with 20 bases between. CDR3 DNA sequence: TGTGCCTGGAATAGATCCGGCCACAGGAGCAACTATGGCTACACCTTC. It specifies CAWNRSGHRSNYGYTF.